Included here is one T cell receptor (beta chain) sequence, with context. Its antigen is as yet unknown. This sample was included in a study of cytomegalovirus exposure and HLA in healthy donors. PCR primers comprised 60 Vbeta and 13 Jbeta primers. Libraries were prepared by immunoSEQ multiplex PCR; TCRdb keeps only in-frame clonotypes and omits some of them. The sample has some 130,000 clones; around 73% are singletons. The CDR3 sequence is 16 residues long. The ends were cut back, 0 bases at V and 6 bases at J, with 15 bases in the middle. The germline V gene has CDR1 LGHNA and CDR2 YNFKEQ. Points from the study as a whole: In a later analysis, several top co-occurrence clusters appeared linked to parvovirus B19, influenza, CMV and Epstein-Barr virus. Association of roughly 18,000 TCR beta sequences with HLA alleles was found at 0.05 false discovery rate in a later analysis.

The chain uses TRBV4-2 and TRBJ2-1; TRBD2 might be the D (6 bases). This TCR came from a female donor in good health and CMV-seronegative. Sample: PBMCs. CDR3 in amino acids: CASSQDIGLHLNEQFF. The CDR3 bases are TGTGCCAGCAGCCAAGATATAGGACTACATCTCAATGAGCAGTTCTTC.